A selection of T cell receptor beta chains follows, all from one sample in a study of blood T cell repertoires in COVID-19. Only in-frame clones appear in the TCRdb table, and some are missing; sequencing was by immunoSEQ multiplex PCR. The sample lists 300,000 to 350,000 clones; approximately 91% were seen once. Sequencing was done on a sample of peripheral blood. These receptor sequences come from a woman in her sixties or seventies with COVID-19, enrolled during active disease. Each CDR3 is given with its conserved first and last residue. The D gene is left open where the match is weak. Clone size is shown for a subset of rows, as once, few, many or a class of expanded clone.

clone size: .
D gene: .
V gene: TRBV9
J gene: TRBJ2-1
CDR3 DNA: TGTGCCAGCAGCGTAGGTCTAGCTAAGTATGAGCAGTTCTTC
CDR3 protein: CASSVGLAKYEQFF

clone size: .
D gene: TRBD2
V gene: TRBV6-1
J gene: TRBJ2-7
CDR3 DNA: TGTGCCAGCAGTGAAGCCGGCGGGAGCTCCTACGAGCAGTACTTC
CDR3 protein: CASSEAGGSSYEQYF

clone size: .
D gene: .
V gene: TRBV7-9
J gene: TRBJ1-1
CDR3 DNA: TGTGCCAGCAGCCCCCCGGGGGGGATGAACACTGAAGCTTTCTTT
CDR3 protein: CASSPPGGMNTEAFF

clone size: .
D gene: TRBD1
V gene: TRBV5-8
J gene: TRBJ2-7
CDR3 DNA: TGTGCCAGCAGCTTTGAGACAGGGGGCGATTACGAGCAGTACTTC
CDR3 protein: CASSFETGGDYEQYF

clone size: .
D gene: TRBD1
V gene: TRBV19
J gene: TRBJ2-7
CDR3 DNA: TGTGCCAGTAGTCCCGGGACAGGGGCCTACGAGCAGTACTTC
CDR3 protein: CASSPGTGAYEQYF

clone size: .
D gene: .
V gene: TRBV7-9
J gene: TRBJ1-2
CDR3 DNA: TGTGCCAGCAGCTTAGGAGAGGGCCATAACTATGGCTACACCTTC
CDR3 protein: CASSLGEGHNYGYTF

clone size: .
D gene: TRBD2
V gene: TRBV7-2
J gene: TRBJ2-5
CDR3 DNA: TGTGCCAGCAACCTAGCGGGGGGGCTGGGGGAGACCCAGTACTTC
CDR3 protein: CASNLAGGLGETQYF

clone size: .
D gene: .
V gene: TRBV19
J gene: TRBJ1-6
CDR3 DNA: TGTGCCAGTAGTATAGGAGGGCTGAGTTCACCCCTCCACTTT
CDR3 protein: CASSIGGLSSPLHF

clone size: few
D gene: TRBD1
V gene: TRBV6-5
J gene: TRBJ1-2
CDR3 DNA: TGTGCCAGCAGTTACCGGGACAGGGGGACCCATGGCTACACCTTC
CDR3 protein: CASSYRDRGTHGYTF

clone size: .
D gene: .
V gene: TRBV5-6
J gene: TRBJ2-7
CDR3 DNA: TGTGCCAGCAGCTTTATTATAGGAGGGGCCTACGAGCAGTACTTC
CDR3 protein: CASSFIIGGAYEQYF

clone size: .
D gene: TRBD1
V gene: TRBV7-8
J gene: TRBJ2-7
CDR3 DNA: TGTGCCAGCAGCTTAGAGGGGGCCATGCGAGGAGGCGAGCAGTACTTC
CDR3 protein: CASSLEGAMRGGEQYF

clone size: .
D gene: TRBD1
V gene: TRBV9
J gene: TRBJ1-2
CDR3 DNA: TGTGCCAGCAGCGCTCCGGGACAGGGGACCTATGGCTACACCTTC
CDR3 protein: CASSAPGQGTYGYTF

clone size: few
D gene: TRBD1
V gene: TRBV15
J gene: TRBJ1-1
CDR3 DNA: TGTGCCACCAGCAGAAAGAGGGGGCAAACTGAAGCTTTCTTT
CDR3 protein: CATSRKRGQTEAFF

clone size: .
D gene: TRBD2
V gene: TRBV24-1
J gene: TRBJ2-1
CDR3 DNA: TGTGCCACCAGTGTGGGCGGGGGGTGGAATGAGCAGTTCTTC
CDR3 protein: CATSVGGGWNEQFF

clone size: .
D gene: TRBD1
V gene: TRBV9
J gene: TRBJ1-1
CDR3 DNA: TGTGCCAGCAGCGCAGGGGGCCGGAACACTGAAGCTTTCTTT
CDR3 protein: CASSAGGRNTEAFF

clone size: .
D gene: TRBD1
V gene: TRBV27
J gene: TRBJ1-5
CDR3 DNA: TGTGCCAGCAGTTTAGGGACAGGGTTCGGCAATCAGCCCCAGCATTTT
CDR3 protein: CASSLGTGFGNQPQHF

clone size: .
D gene: .
V gene: TRBV12-5
J gene: TRBJ1-6
CDR3 DNA: TGTGCTAGTGGTTTGGAGCGGATCTCCTATAATTCACCCCTCCACTTT
CDR3 protein: CASGLERISYNSPLHF

clone size: .
D gene: .
V gene: TRBV12-3/TRBV12-4
J gene: TRBJ2-5
CDR3 DNA: TGTGCCAGCAGTTTCCGGGGTCGGGAGACCCAGTACTTC
CDR3 protein: CASSFRGRETQYF

clone size: .
D gene: .
V gene: TRBV6-5
J gene: TRBJ2-7
CDR3 DNA: TGTGCCAGCAGTTCGATCGGGGAGCAGTACTTC
CDR3 protein: CASSSIGEQYF

clone size: few
D gene: .
V gene: TRBV7-2
J gene: TRBJ2-3
CDR3 DNA: TGTGCCAGCAGCTTATTAGGGAGTGGCACAGATACGCAGTATTTT
CDR3 protein: CASSLLGSGTDTQYF

clone size: .
D gene: TRBD1
V gene: TRBV3-1/TRBV3-2
J gene: TRBJ1-2
CDR3 DNA: TGTGCCAGCAGCCCCGGGACAGGGGGCGGCTACACCTTC
CDR3 protein: CASSPGTGGGYTF

clone size: .
D gene: .
V gene: TRBV24-1
J gene: TRBJ2-5
CDR3 DNA: TGTGCCACCAGTGGACAGGCGGAGACCCAGTACTTC
CDR3 protein: CATSGQAETQYF

clone size: .
D gene: TRBD2
V gene: TRBV4-1
J gene: TRBJ2-3
CDR3 DNA: TGCGCCAGCAGCCAAAGGCTTACGAGAGGCGGGGGTACAGATACGCAGTATTTT
CDR3 protein: CASSQRLTRGGGTDTQYF

clone size: .
D gene: .
V gene: TRBV12-3/TRBV12-4
J gene: TRBJ1-1
CDR3 DNA: TGTGCCAGCAGTTTATACGGGGAAGCTTTCTTT
CDR3 protein: CASSLYGEAFF

clone size: once
D gene: .
V gene: TRBV7-9
J gene: TRBJ2-7
CDR3 DNA: TGTGCCAGCAGCTTACCAGGGGCCTACGAGCAGTACTTC
CDR3 protein: CASSLPGAYEQYF

clone size: once
D gene: TRBD1
V gene: TRBV5-3
J gene: TRBJ1-5
CDR3 DNA: TGTGCCAGAAGCCTTCGGGACAGGGGGCTCAATCAGCCCCAGCATTTT
CDR3 protein: CARSLRDRGLNQPQHF

clone size: once
D gene: .
V gene: TRBV4-1
J gene: TRBJ2-7
CDR3 DNA: TGCGCCAGCAGCCAAGATCGGGCAGGGGTATACGAGCAGTACTTC
CDR3 protein: CASSQDRAGVYEQYF

clone size: .
D gene: .
V gene: TRBV5-8
J gene: TRBJ1-5
CDR3 DNA: TGTGCCAGCAGCTTGTACGGGAGCAATCAGCCCCAGCATTTT
CDR3 protein: CASSLYGSNQPQHF

clone size: .
D gene: TRBD1
V gene: TRBV7-9
J gene: TRBJ1-1
CDR3 DNA: TGTGCCAGCAGTAAGACTACAGGGGGCAGGACCAACACTGAAGCTTTCTTT
CDR3 protein: CASSKTTGGRTNTEAFF

clone size: .
D gene: TRBD1
V gene: TRBV7-8
J gene: TRBJ2-3
CDR3 DNA: TGTGCCAGCAGCCCGACAGGGAATACGCAGTATTTT
CDR3 protein: CASSPTGNTQYF